These T cell receptor beta chains were read from a single sample in a study of blood T cell repertoires in COVID-19. Libraries were prepared by immunoSEQ multiplex PCR; TCRdb keeps only in-frame clonotypes and omits some of them. The sample lists 300,000 to 450,000 clones; around 87% were seen once. The source material was peripheral blood. These receptors all come from a woman aged 55-70 years with COVID-19, enrolled during active disease. CDR3s leave out the opening cysteine and the closing phenylalanine or tryptophan.

J gene	V gene	CDR3 protein
TRBJ1-3	TRBV4-1	ASSQVGQGRDTIY
TRBJ2-2	TRBV19	ASSVNGGATGELF
TRBJ1-6	TRBV4-1	ASSQGSGTGTNSPLH
TRBJ1-6	TRBV30	AWKQGSFTYNSPLH
TRBJ2-1	TRBV4-1	ASSQDSLAGKVSYNEQF
TRBJ1-6	TRBV2	ASTGTGVGVSPLH
TRBJ2-1	TRBV18	ASSSLAGGTYNEQF
TRBJ2-5	TRBV12-5	ASGTYVDRVETQY
TRBJ1-1	TRBV7-9	ASSLVVSGTEAF
TRBJ2-7	TRBV19	ASSNSGGAFYEQY
TRBJ1-6	TRBV10-3	AITRSNGGSSPLH
TRBJ1-1	TRBV7-3	ASSLRGQGATEAF
TRBJ2-1	TRBV9	ASSVVPSGDEQF
TRBJ2-1	TRBV19	ASSPPSGGGFGEQF
TRBJ1-4	TRBV28	ASSPGGVAAKLF
TRBJ2-1	TRBV4-1	ASSALTAGDAYNEQF
TRBJ1-1	TRBV7-6	ASSYIQGYEVGTEAF
TRBJ1-2	TRBV27	ASSDFDRNIYGYT
TRBJ1-5	TRBV10-1	ASLFRGSCNQPQH
TRBJ2-3	TRBV7-8	ASGLAGPDTQY
TRBJ1-6	TRBV4-2	ASSQDRIGESSPLH
TRBJ2-1	TRBV5-8	ASSLVGDPYNEQF
TRBJ2-1	TRBV28	ATLGAGGPNEQF
TRBJ1-1	TRBV7-9	ASSLGRQGATANTEAF
TRBJ2-1	TRBV10-1	ASSEGGGGYNEQF
TRBJ1-2	TRBV10-3	AISEWGLPYGYT
TRBJ2-3	TRBV19	ASSLAGGRTDTQY
TRBJ1-5	TRBV29-1	SVLSGVNQPQH
TRBJ2-4	TRBV5-1	ASSFTGQFKNIQY
TRBJ2-5	TRBV30	ACDRGGETQY
TRBJ2-3	TRBV5-1	ASSLSTSGGTQY
TRBJ1-4	TRBV7-9	ASSNRLGGTREGKLF
TRBJ2-7	TRBV9	ASSVGPGLTYEQY
TRBJ2-5	TRBV6-5	ASRNRDPRETQY
TRBJ2-3	TRBV27	ASSLGDSDTDTQY
TRBJ2-7	TRBV5-1	ASSYTTDSYEQY
TRBJ1-1	TRBV5-1	ASSLGQRSLEAF
TRBJ2-3	TRBV2	ASSEGRTGTRY
TRBJ2-1	TRBV5-1	ASSGGGPTNEQF
TRBJ1-1	TRBV29-1	SVVGDRGEAF
TRBJ2-5	TRBV12-3/TRBV12-4	ASSLRGQETQY
TRBJ2-6	TRBV19	ASSNRGSGANVLT
TRBJ1-1	TRBV30	ARGKGVGIVNTEAF
TRBJ2-5	TRBV18	ASSPLPPTSQWGSTQY
TRBJ2-6	TRBV5-5	ASSLVFIQSSGANVLT
TRBJ2-3	TRBV6-5	ASSRPGSTDTQY
TRBJ1-2	TRBV10-3	AISESLGTIGYT
TRBJ1-2	TRBV29-1	SVLQGAGYGYT
TRBJ1-1	TRBV4-1	ASSQDSGGTGAGRAF